The sequence of this T cell receptor beta chain was determined in a study of cytomegalovirus exposure and HLA in healthy donors (dated by TCRdb to about 2017). Some background on the complete study: An earlier analysis of approximately 600 of the donors reported 276 Gb of sequence data and 100 million to 130 million unique TCR beta sequences from roughly 180 million T cells. Around 300 gigabases of sequencing data and approximately 85 million unique TCR sequences were included in an early release covering under 650 HLA-typed donors. The genetic ancestry cluster associated with self-reported Caucasian donors included 81% of the 398 genotyped donors. The study was designed to test whether signatures of past pathogen exposure could be identified by cataloging public T cell receptors. The study profiled the T cell repertoires of 550 to 700 subjects by immunosequencing and related them to cytomegalovirus serostatus. In addition to the first cohort of roughly 670 subjects, a separate validation cohort of about 120 different subjects was used. High-throughput TCR immunosequencing, statistical association of individual TCRs with disease status, and machine learning were combined to predict cytomegalovirus infection status. A later analysis re-analyzed previously published TCR beta repertoires from 600 to 850 donors and added high-resolution HLA genotyping to study TCR occurrence patterns. Rather than using new phenotypic data, the later analysis identified candidate immune exposures from TCR beta sequences and from how often those sequences occurred across donors. An earlier analysis of fewer than 750 of the donors used high-throughput TCR beta sequencing to judge whether each TCR beta V gene segment behaved as functional or pseudogenic. Donor age, sex, ethnicity and CMV serostatus were collected together with the repertoire data. In a later genetic analysis, genome-wide SNP genotypes for about 55% of the 666 donors were used, and that subset was treated as a discovery cohort. All discovery cohort repertoires had been generated on a single sequencing platform. Class I and class II HLA loci were covered by the typing at four-digit resolution. Typing coverage differed by locus: A, B, C, DRB1 and DQB1 were typed in about 620-640 donors, DQA1 in 522, DPA1 in nearly 610, and DPB1 in just under 490. Because of strong linkage in the cohort, 4 to 6 DR-DQ haplotypes were treated as single units for association and clustering. On average, around 240,000 unique TCR beta nucleotide sequences were sequenced per donor among 350 to 400 genotyped donors of the cohort, with roughly a sixth of those sequences being non-productive.

The library came from the immunoSEQ multiplex PCR assay. A mixture of 60 forward primers for TCR Vbeta segments and 13 reverse primers for TCR Jbeta segments was used in the multiplex PCR. A multiplex PCR assay on genomic DNA amplified the CDR3 region of rearranged TCR beta genes. The Illumina HiSeq System was used to sequence the amplified TCR beta libraries as 87-base-pair reads. The paper's data handling went like this. A later analysis tallied roughly 76 million unique TCR beta chains across the 666 repertoires, and around 9.9 million of those chains were shared by two or more donors. A nearest-neighbor algorithm error-corrected the raw reads and collapsed the reads into unique sequences, merging closely related sequences to remove PCR and sequencing errors. Alignment of CDR3 sequences to IMGT reference sequences was used to assign V, D and J gene segments. For a sequence to be retained, a match of at least six nucleotides to both a V gene segment and a J gene segment was required. A rearrangement was called productive if the CDR3 had no stop codons and remained in frame with V and J, and every other rearrangement was called non-productive. Following IMGT convention, CDR3 was defined as the stretch from the second conserved V-encoded cysteine up to the conserved J-encoded phenylalanine. The earlier analysis of roughly 590 of the donors excluded any sequence lacking an unambiguous match to a single V gene segment. In an earlier analysis of almost 600 of the donors, a V segment was called functional when productive rearrangements were above 56.7%, and segregating when the standard deviation between donors exceeded 5%. To diagnose cytomegalovirus status from the catalog of TCR beta chain sequences, a statistical classification framework was built. In a later analysis, TCR nucleotide sequences were compared against IMGT/GENE-DB human TR gene sequences so that V and J genes could be assigned. A later analysis assigned CDR3 sequences and most-parsimonious VDJ recombination scenarios with the TCRdist pipeline. In a later analysis, each TCR beta chain was defined by its CDR3 amino acid sequence together with its V-gene family, and reads without a unique V-gene family were excluded. To address suspected cross-contamination and a sequencing artifact, a later analysis removed approximately 600 highly shared, low-generation-probability nucleotide sequences. A later analysis calculated a clonal expansion index for each public chain from normalized within-repertoire ranks of inferred template counts. Generation probabilities in a later analysis came from a VDJ recombination model fitted to out-of-frame rearrangements, and those results were checked against IGoR. A later analysis scored TCR-TCR, TCR-HLA and TCR-CMV co-occurrence with hypergeometric tests, applying a repertoire-size bias correction to TCR pairs. In a later analysis, false discovery rates were estimated by permuting HLA or CMV assignments 20 times. In a later analysis, co-occurring TCRs were grouped using DBSCAN, with TCRdist sequence similarity added in when clustering inside HLA-allele-positive subsets. Co-occurrence clustering excluded repertoires with fewer than 30,000 or more than 120,000 public chains, plus five with anomalous nucleotide sharing. Drawn from immuneACCESS, this table holds only the in-frame rearrangements with V and J called that TCRdb kept. Clones are partly lost; checked studies trace under half to an unresolved V gene and leave the rest unexplained. Clonal size and the V and J genes are those of that table, whereas D and trimming came from the DNA. This sample has 150,000 or so clones in its table, and about 86% of those were observed once. Roughly 2% of the sample rests with the top ten.

From the cysteine through the phenylalanine, the CDR3 covers 14 amino acids. CDR3 DNA is the only sequence kept; it has 42 bases, read in frame from the first base. V lost 2 bases and J lost 11 bases; the stretch between them is 18 bases long. Based on the germline V gene, the CDR1 and CDR2 sequences are MDHEN and SYDVKM. The cohort comprised more than 550 healthy bone marrow donors. All cohort members were sampled while nominally healthy, although unrecorded immune exposures were likely present. The donor tested CMV seronegative and was one of the 352 seronegative cohort members. A peripheral blood sample was provided by each donor, and peripheral blood mononuclear cells were used for TCR beta sequencing. The Qiagen DNeasy Blood Extraction Kit was used to extract genomic DNA from the blood cell samples. Findings and caveats that apply to the study as a whole: Some IMGT-functional V segments, including TRBV6-2 and TRBV6-3, could not be told apart with the 87-base-pair reads, so those segments were excluded. The sequencing pipeline was judged likely to have produced a cluster of highly shared sequence variants as a technical artifact. Because HLA typing was unavailable for some donors at each locus, only the typed subset was used in association tests. A further reported finding was that TCR beta sequences accurately predicted the HLA-A and HLA-B alleles for most subjects in the first cohort. In a later analysis, over 15,000 TCR beta sequences were associated with specific HLA alleles at a false discovery rate of 0.05. A later analysis reported that several top co-occurrence clusters appeared linked to parvovirus B19, influenza, CMV and Epstein-Barr virus. While some public TCRs were present in many individuals, most TCR sequences turned up only very rarely across donors. It was suggested by the authors that the approach could potentially be generalized to other disease states and immunological phenotypes. A later analysis found that HLA-associated TCR beta chains were more clonally expanded and had lower generation probabilities than equally common non-associated chains. Only TCR beta chains were sequenced in this cohort, and the absence of alpha or paired-chain data limited detectable features. In both the original and validation cohorts, the classifier was reported to diagnose cytomegalovirus status with high specificity and sensitivity. In an earlier analysis of some 500 of the donors, most TCR beta V segments appeared in productive rearrangements about 90% or about 30% of the time, broadly matching IMGT annotations. In a later analysis, TCR association rates were found to vary across HLA loci, with the most associated TCRs seen for DRB1 alleles and the fewest for HLA-C alleles. Because counts were too low, roughly 17 rarely observed V segments, including chromosome 9 orphons, were left out of the earlier analysis of over 550 of the donors. Correlated functional status among segregating V segments might be attributable to linkage disequilibrium, but an unknown experimental factor could not be ruled out. Three of the identified cytomegalovirus-associated TCR beta chains were confirmed in vitro to be specific for cytomegalovirus antigens. According to a later genetic analysis, donors in an Asian-associated ancestry cluster had fewer N-insertions in productive TCRs than the approximately 670-donor mean. A later analysis found that most CMV-associated TCR beta chains appeared HLA-restricted, with HLA associations seemingly driven largely by CMV exposure. A total of 150 to 200 TCR beta chains were listed by the study as associated with cytomegalovirus. In a later genetic analysis, a missense DCLRE1C variant was associated with V-gene and J-gene trimming of TCR beta chains, and the association was replicated in an independent cohort. The only immune exposure information available for the cohort was CMV serostatus. The presence/absence analyses assumed that sequencing depth was roughly uniform across donors, and that assumption may not be true. Strong co-occurrence of HLA alleles, especially DR and DQ, made assigning TCR associations to individual alleles difficult.

Concerning this clone itself: It has no known antigen specificity. Base qualities are missing; no much larger clone stands one base away.

The chain uses TRBV28 and TRBJ1-1; the D gene is not confidently resolved. The sample taken for sequencing was PBMCs. The source is a woman aged 18-29 years in good health and CMV-seronegative. The DNA is TGTGCCAGCAGTTTACCCGGGAGTGCCGAAGTGGCTTTCTTT. Translated, this gives CASSLPGSAEVAFF.